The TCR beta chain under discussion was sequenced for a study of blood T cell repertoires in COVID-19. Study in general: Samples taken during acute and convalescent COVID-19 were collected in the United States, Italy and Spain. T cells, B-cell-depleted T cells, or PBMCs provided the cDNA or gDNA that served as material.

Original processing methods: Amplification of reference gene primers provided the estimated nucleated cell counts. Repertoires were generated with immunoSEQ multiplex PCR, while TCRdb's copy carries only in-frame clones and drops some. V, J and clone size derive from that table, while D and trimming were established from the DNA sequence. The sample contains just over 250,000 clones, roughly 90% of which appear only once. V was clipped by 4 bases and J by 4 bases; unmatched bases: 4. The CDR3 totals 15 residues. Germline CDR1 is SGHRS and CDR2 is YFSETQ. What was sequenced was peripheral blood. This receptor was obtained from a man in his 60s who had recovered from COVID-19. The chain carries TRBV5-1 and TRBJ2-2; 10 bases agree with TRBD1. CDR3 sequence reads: CASSLRTGGTGELFF. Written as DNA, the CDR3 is TGCGCCAGCAGCCTTCGGACAGGGGGCACCGGGGAGCTGTTTTTT.